In its sample, the clone carrying this T cell receptor (beta chain) was seen a few times. These data are taken from a study of T cells after yellow fever vaccination. As for the study in general: Fractions low in cell number were prepared with SMART-Seq v4 Ultra Low Input.

MiXCR, run by TCRdb on the 5' RACE reads, gives a single entry per CDR3 protein. Here the sample spans 350,000 to 450,000 distinct CDR3 sequences, over 5% being singletons. Germline V gene sequence: CDR1 DFQATT, CDR2 SNEGSKA (reference sequence). The V end lost 3 bases, the J end lost 0 bases, and 12 bases lay between the germline ends. The CDR3 is made up of 15 amino acids. The sample consisted of PBMCs, taken 5 days after the yellow fever booster vaccination. This chain links TRBV20-1 with TRBJ2-1; perhaps TRBD2 as D (5 bases). This TCR was recovered from a man aged 25 to 40 who received the YFV17D yellow fever vaccine. CDR3 in DNA: TGCAGTGCTAGTCCTTTAGCGAGCTCCTACAATGAGCAGTTCTTC. It yields the protein CSASPLASSYNEQFF.